In its sample, the clone carrying this T cell receptor beta chain is large. Its antigen is not known. TRBV12-4/TRBJ1-2 clonotypes were amplified with adaptor-ligated barcode primers. Each CDR3 protein is one row after TCRdb ran MiXCR on the multiplex PCR reads. The sample lists about 480 distinct CDR3 sequences, around 5% seen once, with 15% to 20% in the top ten. The study's findings and limits: Tumor memory CD4+ T cell TCR gene usage was found to cluster with blood and lymph node memory CD4+ cells and with lymph node naive CD4+ cells.

Cells sorted as Tregs were CD4+, CD25+ and CD127-/low. Unmatched junction bases numbered 14, after V lost 7 bases and J lost 9 bases. The CDR3 is 14 amino acids. The V and J genes are TRBV12-3 or TRBV12-4 and TRBJ1-2; TRBD1 matches at 7 bases. This TCR derives from a female donor with breast cancer. Sequencing was done on a sample of Tregs sorted from blood. The CDR3 nucleotides are TGTGCCAGCACTACTACGACAGGGAGAGGGAGCTACACCTTC. Amino acid sequence: CASTTTTGRGSYTF.